One sample yielded the 17 T cell receptor beta chains listed below, sequenced in a study of CD8+ T cells in alopecia areata. Reverse transcription of extracted RNA yielded cDNA, which provided the sequencing template. The repertoire was sequenced with immunoSEQ multiplex PCR; TCRdb's copy has only in-frame clones and lacks some. The sample includes tens of thousands of clones, approximately 58% of them seen just once. The material sequenced was CD8+ T cells sorted from blood, taken at week 0. These receptors all stem from a human donor with alopecia areata.

The table lists this clone with a few counts. At the DNA level, this CDR3 is encoded by other sequences in the same sample as well. The rearrangement uses TRBV9 and TRBJ1-5; unclear D gene. The germline V and J ends were trimmed by 0 bases and 2 bases, with 6 bases remaining between them. From germline, CDR1 is SGDLS and CDR2 YYNGEE. The CDR3 runs 14 residues. CDR3 sequence (DNA): TGTGCCAGCAGCGTAGGTTCAGGCAATCAGCCCCAGCATTTT. Its translation is CASSVGSGNQPQHF.

The chain employs TRBV6-5 and TRBJ1-2, with 9 bases lining up with TRBD1. V lost 7 bases and J lost 7; bases outside the gene matches: 7. Germline CDR1 and CDR2: MNHEY and SVGAGI. This CDR3 is built from 13 residues. CDR3 sequence: CASTTGQGVGYTF. In nucleotides, the CDR3 is TGTGCCAGCACCACGGGACAGGGCGTTGGCTACACCTTC.

This chain uses TRBV7-3 with TRBJ2-7; possibly TRBD1 for D (5 bases). The germline V and J ends were trimmed by 5 bases and 0 bases, with 8 bases remaining between them. Germline V CDR1 and CDR2: SGHTA, FQGTGA. This CDR3 contains 13 residues. DNA for the CDR3: TGTGCCAGCAGCCAAAGGGGCTCCTACGAGCAGTACTTC. Translating gives CASSQRGSYEQYF. The entire variable domain, with the rest obtained from reference TRBV7-3 and TRBJ2-7, is as follows: GAGVSQTPSNKVTEKGKYVELRCDPISGHTALYWYRQSLGQGPEFLIYFQGTGAADDSGLPNDRFFAVRPEGSVSTLKIQRTERGDSAVYLCASSQRGSYEQYFGPGTRLTVT.

The rearrangement uses TRBV2 and TRBJ2-1; a possible D gene is TRBD1 (6 bases). The CDR3 consists of 13 residues. The V gene's germline CDR1 is SNHLY and CDR2 FYNNEI. The V and J ends lost 3 bases and 5 bases respectively, with 8 bases between them. CDR3 loop: CASSDRDNNEQFF. CDR3 in DNA: TGTGCCAGCAGTGACCGGGACAACAATGAGCAGTTCTTC.

This clone was observed a handful of times. The V and J genes are TRBV4-1 and TRBJ2-3, with 9 bases that match TRBD2. Germline loops: CDR1 MGHRA, CDR2 YSYEKL. This CDR3 is 15 amino acids long. V lost 4 bases to trimming and J lost 0 bases; unmatched junction nucleotides: 2. CDR3 in DNA: TGCGCCAGCAGCCTAACTAGCGGGAGCACAGATACGCAGTATTTT. This encodes CASSLTSGSTDTQYF.

This clone has more than one count but fewer than ten. The chain links TRBV4-1 to TRBJ2-5; TRBD2 agrees at 11 bases. CDR1 and CDR2 (germline): MGHRA, YSYEKL. J was trimmed by 7 bases and V by 1 base; bases with no gene match: 5. This CDR3 spans 15 amino acids. Here the CDR3 DNA reads TGCGCCAGCAGCCAAGGGACCGGGACTAGCGGGACCCAGTACTTC. This sequence encodes CASSQGTGTSGTQYF.

CDR3 bases: TGTGCCAGCAGTGAAGGACCCACTAGCGGGGGATACGAGCAGTACTTC. Amino acid sequence: CASSEGPTSGGYEQYF. The V call is TRBV2, the J call TRBJ2-7; 11 positions agree with TRBD2. The CDR3 is 16 amino acids. The V gene end was trimmed by 1 base and the J gene end by 4 bases; junction bases not matched to a gene: 6. In germline, CDR1 is SNHLY, CDR2 FYNNEI.

This clone was observed a single time. This chain uses TRBV29-1 with TRBJ2-2; D is perhaps TRBD2 (5 bases). The CDR3 is 14 residues long. Germline V gene sequence: CDR1 SQVTM, CDR2 ANQGSEA. V lost 4 bases to trimming and J lost 2 bases, with 11 bases between them. CDR3 protein: CSVGLGSNTGELFF. CDR3 DNA sequence: TGCAGCGTTGGTCTTGGGAGTAACACCGGGGAGCTGTTTTTT.

By share of the sample, this clone is medium-sized. V is TRBV5-6 and J is TRBJ2-3, with 13 bases identical to TRBD2. With V trimmed by 0 bases and J by 6 bases, 1 base remained unmatched. This CDR3 spans 15 amino acids. Germline lookup yields CDR1 SGHDT and CDR2 YYEEEE. The CDR3 region is CASSLGLAGGDTQYF. Here the CDR3 DNA reads TGTGCCAGCAGCTTGGGACTAGCGGGGGGTGATACGCAGTATTTT.

The V call is TRBV4-1, the J call TRBJ2-2, with D unclear. Germline CDR1 MGHRA, CDR2 YSYEKL. Trimming removed 2 bases at V and 6 bases at J, with 7 bases between. The CDR3 is 13 residues long. CDR3 DNA: TGCGCCAGCAGCCAACCGGTAGCCGGGGAGCTGTTTTTT. This sequence encodes CASSQPVAGELFF.

The rearrangement joins TRBV7-9 to TRBJ1-4, with 11 bases aligning to TRBD1. Germline assignment: CDR1 SEHNR and CDR2 FQNEAQ (reference sequence). This CDR3 comprises 14 residues. V lost 3 bases to trimming and J lost 11 bases; unmatched junction nucleotides: 5. The DNA of the CDR3 is TGTGCCAGCAGCTTCCCGGGACAGGGGGAGAAACTGTTTTTT. Translation gives CASSFPGQGEKLFF.

This rearrangement joins TRBV18 to TRBJ2-5; tentative D call: TRBD2 (6 bases). The CDR3 contains 14 residues. In germline, CDR1 is KGHSH, CDR2 LQKENI. Trimming took off 0 bases at V and 2 bases at J, with 7 bases between the two ends. The CDR3 spells CASSPPRGQETQYF. The CDR3 nucleotides read TGTGCCAGCTCACCACCGCGGGGTCAAGAGACCCAGTACTTC.

This chain uses TRBV19 with TRBJ2-7; 11 nucleotides line up with TRBD2. The V gene's germline CDR1 is LNHDA and CDR2 SQIVND (reference sequence). Trimming cost V 5 bases and J 0 bases; bases outside gene matches: 9. The CDR3 spans 17 residues. CDR3 in amino acids: CASSQGLAVVSSYEQYF. CDR3 in DNA: TGTGCCAGTAGTCAGGGACTAGCGGTCGTCAGCTCCTACGAGCAGTACTTC.

This clone was seen a handful of times. The chain uses TRBV29-1 and TRBJ2-7; D gene ambiguous. Trimming took off 3 bases at V and 2 bases at J, with 14 bases between the two ends. The CDR3 is made up of 14 amino acids. Looked up from germline, CDR1 is SQVTM and CDR2 is ANQGSEA. Here the CDR3 DNA reads TGCAGCGTTGAGGGCGGCAACGTAACCTACGAGCAGTACTTC. Amino acid sequence: CSVEGGNVTYEQYF.

The V call is TRBV30, the J call TRBJ2-7; TRBD2 might be the D (6 bases). CDR1 GTSNPN and CDR2 SVGIG come from the germline V gene (reference sequence). Trimming stripped 2 bases from V and 3 bases from J, with 8 bases between. The CDR3 covers 12 residues. CDR3 protein: CAWSLSGYEQYF. DNA of the CDR3: TGTGCCTGGAGTCTTAGCGGCTACGAGCAGTACTTC.

The chain joins TRBV27 to TRBJ2-1; the match to TRBD2 covers 8 bases. The trim removed 3 bases at V and 3 bases at J, leaving 10 bases unmatched. The CDR3 is 17 amino acids. Germline CDR1 and CDR2: MNHEY and SMNVEV (reference sequence). CDR3 sequence: CASSFTAGAPIYNEQFF. The CDR3 bases are TGTGCCAGCAGTTTTACAGCGGGGGCCCCGATCTACAATGAGCAGTTCTTC.

Turning to this clone: Additional DNA sequences in this sample encode the identical CDR3. CDR3 bases: TGTGCCAGCAGTTCTGGGTATGGCTACACCTTC. Translation: CASSSGYGYTF. The chain combines TRBV27 with TRBJ1-2; D is unresolved. Trimming took 4 bases from V and 5 from J, leaving 5 bases between them. There are 11 residues in the CDR3. The germline CDR1 and CDR2 sequences are MNHEY and SMNVEV (reference sequence).